The 6 T cell receptor beta chains reported below all come from one sample, sequenced in a study of OX40 agonist ivuxolimab in advanced cancers. Library preparation used the immunoSEQ multiplex PCR assay. The source is immuneACCESS, and TCRdb retained only in-frame sequences with V and J called. Part of the clones is not carried over; for the studies checked, unresolved V genes explain less than half of this, and the remainder is unexplained. Within this sample are 35,000 to 40,000 clones, with around four fifths of them counted one time only. Together, the top ten hold roughly 40% of the sample. Sequenced here: CD4+ or CD8+ T cells sorted from blood, sampled in a trial of the OX40 agonist ivuxolimab. The receptors were gathered from an adult with an advanced solid tumor such as melanoma, head and neck, liver or kidney cancer.

The chain employs TRBV5-1 and TRBJ2-1, with 8 bases that match TRBD1. After removal of 4 bases from V and 6 bases from J, the junction contained 15 bases not matched to a gene. Germline V gives CDR1 SGHRS, CDR2 YFSETQ. This CDR3 is built from 17 residues. CDR3 coding DNA: TGCGCCAGCAGCCCCCGCCTCGACAGGGGTGTGGGCAATGAGCAGTTCTTC. Protein sequence: CASSPRLDRGVGNEQFF.

The rearrangement joins TRBV5-4 to TRBJ2-2, with TRBD1 identical over 8 bases. The germline V gene encodes CDR1 SGHNT and CDR2 YYREEE (reference sequence). CDR3 length: 16 residues. With 4 bases clipped from V and 0 bases from J, the junction kept 5 bases outside the gene matches. CDR3 sequence reads: CASSLGQGTNTGELFF. CDR3 nucleotides: TGTGCCAGCAGCCTCGGACAGGGCACGAACACCGGGGAGCTGTTTTTT.

The rearrangement links TRBV7-2 to TRBJ1-2; the D gene is possibly TRBD1 (5 bases). The V end was cut by 1 base, the J end by 7 bases, with 13 bases between. Germline V gives CDR1 SGHTA, CDR2 FQGNSA. This CDR3 has 14 residues. CDR3 in DNA: TGTGCCAGCAGCTTAGACCCGGGGCGGGGTGGCTACACCTTC. Encoded protein: CASSLDPGRGGYTF.

V usage is TRBV28 and J usage is TRBJ1-4, with 8 bases that match TRBD1. CDR1 is MDHEN and CDR2 is SYDVKM in the germline V gene. CDR3 length equals 13 residues. V was pared by 8 bases and J by 8 bases, with 7 bases of the junction left unmatched. In DNA, the CDR3 is TGTGCCAGCCAGAGACAGGGGATAGAAAAACTGTTTTTT. As protein: CASQRQGIEKLFF.

V gene TRBV7-3 combines with J gene TRBJ2-7; no definite D call. There are 15 residues in the CDR3. Germline V gene sequence: CDR1 SGHTA, CDR2 FQGTGA. Trimming removed 2 bases from V and 0 bases from J, with 11 bases in between. DNA of the CDR3: TGTGCCAGCAGCTTAGTCGAAGCTAACTCCTACGAGCAGTACTTC. Encoded protein: CASSLVEANSYEQYF.

The DNA of the CDR3 is TGTGCCAGCAGCGTAGAACAGGGGCGCAACAATGAGCAGTTCTTC. Amino acids: CASSVEQGRNNEQFF. This rearrangement joins TRBV9 to TRBJ2-1; 7 nucleotides agree with TRBD1. The CDR3 is 15 amino acids. V lost 0 bases and J lost 5; bases outside the gene matches: 5. Germline CDR1 is SGDLS and CDR2 is YYNGEE.